Below, 19 T cell receptor beta chains from the same sample are listed, as sequenced in a study of T cells in Graves' hyperthyroidism and ophthalmopathy. There were TCR beta CDR3 regions amplified from RNA transcripts. With the HTBI primer set, the TCR CDR3 went through a first round of RT-PCR. TCRdb re-derived calls from the multiplex PCR reads in MiXCR, one entry per CDR3 protein. Among roughly 420,000 distinct CDR3 sequences, about 15% were seen once, and the ten largest hold just under 8%. Specimen: blood. These receptors all stem from a woman aged 18-30 years with Graves' hyperthyroidism.

The J gene is TRBJ2-3, the V gene TRBV6-1; weak D call: TRBD2 (6 bases). Deletions cut 7 bases from V and 5 bases from J, with 19 bases between. The CDR3 has 15 residues. CDR1 is MNHNS, CDR2 SASEGT, per germline. The CDR3 here is CASTFAGPPRDTQYF. CDR3 sequence (DNA): TGTGCCAGCACTTTCGCGGGACCCCCGAGAGATACGCAGTATTTT.

This clonotype was recorded at least ten times. The chain couples TRBV30 to TRBJ2-7; a possible D gene is TRBD1 (6 bases). This CDR3 is built from 14 residues. Germline V gives CDR1 GTSNPN, CDR2 SVGIG (reference sequence). The ends were cut back, 2 bases at V and 4 bases at J, with 15 bases in the middle. DNA of the CDR3: TGTGCCTGGAGTCAAGGGGGTGATTTATACGAGCAGTACTTC. It is translated as CAWSQGGDLYEQYF. The full variable domain, in which reference TRBV30 and TRBJ2-7 provide the parts outside the CDR3, is SQTIHQWPATLVQPVGSPLSLECTVEGTSNPNLYWYRQAAGRGLQLLFYSVGIGQISSEVPQNLSASRPQDRQFILSSKKLLLSDSGFYLCAWSQGGDLYEQYFGPGTRLTVT.

This clonotype was seen repeatedly, ten times or more. V usage is TRBV11-3 and J usage is TRBJ2-1; possibly TRBD1 for D (5 bases). Per the germline V gene, CDR1 is SGHNT and CDR2 is YENEEA. This CDR3 is 12 amino acids long. With 5 bases removed from V and 5 bases from J, the gap between germline ends came to 7 bases. The CDR3 loop is CASSLQDNEQFF. The DNA for the CDR3 is TGTGCCAGCAGCCTACAGGACAATGAGCAGTTCTTC. The full variable domain, its missing parts supplied by reference TRBV11-3 and TRBJ2-1, is EAGVVQSPRYKIIEKKQPVAFWCNPISGHNTLYWYLQNLGQGPELLIRYENEEAVDDSQLPKDRFSAERLKGVDSTLKIQPAELGDSAVYLCASSLQDNEQFFGPGTRLTVL.

V and J are TRBV9 and TRBJ1-5; unclear D gene. The V gene's germline CDR1 is SGDLS and CDR2 YYNGEE. Trimming stripped 0 bases from V and 2 bases from J, with 9 bases between. This CDR3 comprises 15 residues. In DNA form, the CDR3 reads TGTGCCAGCAGCGTAGGTCCCCACGGCAATCAGCCCCAGCATTTT. This gives the protein CASSVGPHGNQPQHF.

This clonotype has at least ten counts. The rearrangement uses TRBV20-1 and TRBJ1-6; 9 bases match TRBD1. The CDR3 totals 13 residues. V was pared by 6 bases and J by 8 bases, with 5 bases of the junction left unmatched. Germline values: CDR1 DFQATT, CDR2 SNEGSKA (reference sequence). This CDR3 reads CSAPRQGDSPLHF. In DNA, the CDR3 is TGCAGTGCCCCCCGACAGGGGGATTCACCCCTCCACTTT.

This clonotype was detected many times. The rearrangement joins TRBV9 to TRBJ2-1; D is unclear. Germline loops: CDR1 SGDLS, CDR2 YYNGEE. Trimming took 3 bases from V and 9 from J, leaving 13 bases between them. This CDR3 spans 13 amino acids. The chain's CDR3 is CASSAPSLAEQFF. CDR3 bases: TGTGCCAGCAGCGCCCCCAGTTTGGCTGAGCAGTTCTTC.

This clonotype was seen ten or more times. The CDR3 nucleotides are TGTGCCAGCAGTTTGGTCGGAGAGGGGAATGAGCAGTTCTTC. It codes for CASSLVGEGNEQFF. The chain uses TRBV6-2 or TRBV6-3 and TRBJ2-1; D is possibly TRBD1 or TRBD2 (5 bases each). V lost 4 bases and J 7 bases, leaving 14 bases between the germline ends. Looked up from germline, CDR1 is MNHEY and CDR2 is SVGEGT. The CDR3 sequence is 14 residues long.

There are a few counts of this clonotype. CDR3 DNA sequence: TGTGCCAGTAAATCGGGAGATACGCAGTATTTT. Amino acids: CASKSGDTQYF. The gene calls are TRBV19 and TRBJ2-3, with D uncertain. Germline-derived CDR1 and CDR2 are LNHDA and SQIVND (reference sequence). This CDR3 comprises 11 residues. The ends were cut back, 7 bases at V and 5 bases at J, with 7 bases in the middle.

This clonotype was detected many times. The chain recombines TRBV30 with TRBJ2-5, with D possibly being TRBD2 (7 bases). Trimming stripped 5 bases from V and 4 bases from J, with 17 bases between. In germline, CDR1 is GTSNPN, CDR2 SVGIG (reference sequence). The CDR3 runs 14 residues. CDR3 residues: CAWAYGGAGETQYF. CDR3 in DNA: TGTGCCTGGGCTTATGGGGGGGCTGGAGAGACCCAGTACTTC. The full variable domain, rest sourced from reference TRBV30 and TRBJ2-5, is SQTIHQWPATLVQPVGSPLSLECTVEGTSNPNLYWYRQAAGRGLQLLFYSVGIGQISSEVPQNLSASRPQDRQFILSSKKLLLSDSGFYLCAWAYGGAGETQYFGPGTRLLVL.

This clonotype showed up many times. The chain links TRBV3-1 to TRBJ2-7; D may match TRBD1 or TRBD2 (5 bases each). Looked up from germline, CDR1 is LGHDT and CDR2 is YNNKEL (reference sequence). The CDR3 extends over 13 amino acids. V dropped 5 bases and J dropped 2 bases, with 10 bases sitting between them. CDR3 loop: CASSGDGTYEQYF. The CDR3 region has the DNA TGTGCCAGCAGCGGGGACGGGACCTACGAGCAGTACTTC.

This clonotype was found many times. V usage is TRBV12-3 or TRBV12-4 and J usage is TRBJ1-5; D unresolved. This CDR3 contains 13 residues. Trimming removed 7 bases from V and 3 bases from J, with 10 bases in between. The CDR3 is CASTHNFNQPQHF. Here the CDR3 DNA reads TGTGCCAGCACCCACAACTTCAATCAGCCCCAGCATTTT.

This clonotype was seen many times. This sequence joins TRBV11-2 and TRBJ2-3, with TRBD2 matching over 9 bases. Looked up from germline, CDR1 is SGHAT and CDR2 is FQNNGV. The CDR3 runs to 15 residues. V shed 3 bases and J 4 bases; nucleotides not matched to a gene: 5. The CDR3 nucleotides read TGTGCCAGCAGCTTTACGGCGGGAGGGGCAGATACGCAGTATTTT. This translates into CASSFTAGGADTQYF.

This clonotype was found many times. The chain links TRBV2 to TRBJ1-2; D uncertain. Trimming removed 5 bases at V and 2 bases at J, with 9 bases between. Germline values: CDR1 SNHLY, CDR2 FYNNEI. The CDR3 is made up of 13 amino acids. As DNA, the CDR3 is TGTGCCAGCAGTTTACTTTCGAACTATGGCTACACCTTC. It encodes CASSLLSNYGYTF. The variable domain in full, completed from reference TRBV2 and TRBJ1-2, reads EPEVTQTPSHQVTQMGQEVILRCVPISNHLYFYWYRQILGQKVEFLVSFYNNEISEKSEIFDDQFSVERPDGSNFTLKIRSTKLEDSAMYFCASSLLSNYGYTFGSGTRLTVV.

This clonotype was counted many times. This rearrangement joins TRBV27 to TRBJ2-7, with TRBD2 matching over 14 bases. V gave up 4 bases and J gave up 6 bases; unmatched junction bases: 2. CDR3 length: 14 residues. In germline, CDR1 is MNHEY, CDR2 SMNVEV (reference sequence). DNA of the CDR3: TGTGCCAGCAGTTGGACTAGCGGGAGGTTCGAGCAGTACTTC. Protein product: CASSWTSGRFEQYF.

Many counts were recorded for this clonotype. J is TRBJ1-2 and V is TRBV12-3 or TRBV12-4; D gene uncertain. The V gene lost 3 bases and the J gene lost 2 bases, with 13 bases spanning the gap. The CDR3 totals 15 residues. The CDR3 loop reads CASSFSPRTNYGYTF. The CDR3 DNA reads as TGTGCCAGCAGTTTTAGCCCCCGGACGAACTATGGCTACACCTTC.

This clonotype appeared many times. The chain is built from TRBV10-3 and TRBJ2-3; maybe TRBD1 (5 bases). The germline CDR1 and CDR2 sequences are ENHRY and SYGVKD. V was cut by 1 base and J by 5 bases, with 19 bases left in between. There are 17 residues in the CDR3. The CDR3 sequence: CAISEYHLLGRRDTQYF. For the CDR3, the DNA is TGTGCCATCAGTGAGTACCATTTGTTGGGGCGGAGAGATACGCAGTATTTT.

The table lists this clonotype with many counts. The chain couples TRBV7-2 to TRBJ2-2; 8 bases are shared with TRBD1. The V and J ends lost 5 bases and 2 bases, in that order; junction bases with no gene match: 7. Germline values: CDR1 SGHTA, CDR2 FQGNSA. This CDR3 is 16 amino acids long. CDR3 amino acids: CASSAQGARNTGELFF. Written as DNA, the CDR3 is TGTGCCAGCAGCGCGCAGGGGGCGCGAAACACCGGGGAGCTGTTTTTT.

This clonotype was counted a few times. This sequence joins TRBV15 and TRBJ1-3; D gene unclear. The germline V gene has CDR1 LNHNV and CDR2 YYDKDF (reference sequence). This CDR3 is 14 amino acids long. V lost 1 base, J lost 5 bases, and 9 bases lay in between. The CDR3 spells CATSRVDGRNTIYF. Here the CDR3 DNA reads TGTGCCACCAGCAGAGTAGACGGCCGAAACACCATATATTTT.

This clonotype came up many times. The CDR3 coding sequence is TGTGCCAGTAGTATAGAGCACACAGATACGCAGTATTTT. Protein: CASSIEHTDTQYF. This rearrangement joins TRBV19 to TRBJ2-3, with D unresolved. CDR3 size: 13 residues. V lost 0 bases and J 2 bases, leaving 3 bases between the germline ends. In germline, CDR1 is LNHDA, CDR2 SQIVND (reference sequence). The complete variable domain, with remaining parts taken from reference TRBV19 and TRBJ2-3, reads DGGITQSPKYLFRKEGQNVTLSCEQNLNHDAMYWYRQDPGQGLRLIYYSQIVNDFQKGDIAEGYSVSREKKESFPLTVTSAQKNPTAFYLCASSIEHTDTQYFGPGTRLTVL.